Below are 24 T cell receptor beta chains sequenced from a single sample in a study of OX40 agonist ivuxolimab in advanced cancers. Clones were read by immunoSEQ multiplex PCR, and TCRdb kept only the in-frame ones, dropping some. Here the sample spans fewer than 70,000 clones, 86% being singletons. Source: CD4+ or CD8+ T cells sorted from blood, taken in a trial of the OX40 agonist ivuxolimab. The source of these receptors is an adult with an advanced solid tumor such as melanoma, head and neck, liver or kidney cancer.

The rearrangement uses TRBV6-5 and TRBJ2-1, with 10 positions matching TRBD2. Trimming took 5 bases from V and 6 from J; bases not matched to a gene: 4. There are 14 residues in the CDR3. The V gene's germline CDR1 is MNHEY and CDR2 SVGAGI. CDR3 bases: TGTGCCAGCAGTGTCGGACTAGCGGCCAATGAGCAGTTCTTC. Translated, it gives CASSVGLAANEQFF.

As concerns this clone: The sample has other DNA sequences that encode this CDR3 too. Here the CDR3 reads CASSSGLADNEQFF. The CDR3 DNA is TGTGCCAGCAGCTCGGGACTAGCGGACAATGAGCAGTTCTTC. The rearrangement joins TRBV7-7 to TRBJ2-1, with 11 bases lining up with TRBD2. The V gene's germline CDR1 is SSHAT and CDR2 FNYEAQ (reference sequence). The CDR3 totals 14 residues. V lost 4 bases and J lost 5; bases outside the gene matches: 1.

The rearrangement links TRBV30 to TRBJ1-2; D gene ambiguous. The CDR3 is made up of 12 amino acids. The V and J ends lost 1 base and 8 bases respectively, with 11 bases between them. The germline gives CDR1 GTSNPN, CDR2 SVGIG (reference sequence). CDR3 region: CAWSEAGPGYTF. For the CDR3, the DNA is TGTGCCTGGAGTGAGGCGGGTCCCGGCTACACCTTC.

The rearrangement links TRBV5-4 to TRBJ1-1, with D perhaps TRBD1 (6 bases). Germline V lookup: CDR1 SGHNT, CDR2 YYREEE (reference sequence). V was trimmed by 3 bases and J by 4 bases, leaving 19 bases between them. The CDR3 totals 16 residues. In DNA, the CDR3 is TGTGCCAGCAGCTCACGTGCCAAACAGGGAACCACTGAAGCTTTCTTT. Its protein product is CASSSRAKQGTTEAFF.

Points on this clone: The germline gene is not matched at one end of the junction; a read error may be the cause. The chain combines TRBV5-4 with TRBJ2-7, with 7 positions matching TRBD2. The germline V gene encodes CDR1 SGHNT and CDR2 YYREEE (reference sequence). This CDR3 is 16 amino acids long. In DNA form, the CDR3 reads TGTACCAGCAGCGAAGCCATGGGAGGGATCGGAAACGAGCAGTACTTC. Translating it yields CTSSEAMGGIGNEQYF.

CDR3 DNA: TGTGCCAGCAGCCGTTATGTAAGCAGGGGATACTCCTATAATTCACCCCTCCACTTT. This sequence encodes CASSRYVSRGYSYNSPLHF. The V call is TRBV5-5, the J call TRBJ1-6, with D possibly matching TRBD1 (6 bases). The CDR3 has 19 residues. The V end lost 4 bases, the J end lost 0 bases, and 20 bases lay between the germline ends. Looked up from germline, CDR1 is SGHKS and CDR2 is YYEKEE (reference sequence).

The chain recombines TRBV7-6 with TRBJ2-5; TRBD2 matches at 9 bases. Germline V gives CDR1 SGHVS, CDR2 FNYEAQ. There are 15 residues in the CDR3. The trim removed 1 base at V and 4 bases at J, leaving 4 bases unmatched. The CDR3 DNA follows: TGTGCCAGCAGCTTAGAAGCGGGGGGACCAGAGACCCAGTACTTC. This codes for CASSLEAGGPETQYF.

The chain joins TRBV6-1 to TRBJ1-6; D remains ambiguous. Trimming stripped 0 bases from V and 6 bases from J, with 6 bases between. The CDR3 sequence is 14 residues long. The V gene's germline CDR1 is MNHNS and CDR2 SASEGT. This CDR3 is CASSEAGSNSPLHF. CDR3 sequence (DNA): TGTGCCAGCAGTGAAGCAGGGTCTAATTCACCCCTCCACTTT.

The chain has TRBV6-5 and TRBJ1-5; D is undetermined. Germline CDR1 reads MNHEY; CDR2 reads SVGAGI. The V gene lost 5 bases and the J gene lost 3 bases, with 8 bases spanning the gap. The CDR3 length is 13 residues. As DNA, the CDR3 is TGTGCCAGCAGTGGACGGGCCAATCAGCCCCAGCATTTT. It codes for CASSGRANQPQHF.

The genes are TRBV5-1 and TRBJ1-6; 7 nucleotides align to TRBD1. V lost 0 bases, J lost 7 bases, and 4 bases stayed unmatched. The CDR3 is made up of 15 amino acids. From germline, CDR1 is SGHRS and CDR2 YFSETQ. The CDR3 here is CASSLGGTANSPLHF. Written as DNA, the CDR3 is TGCGCCAGCAGCTTGGGGGGGACAGCCAATTCACCCCTCCACTTT.

The V call is TRBV11-2, the J call TRBJ2-1; the match to TRBD1 covers 7 bases. J was trimmed by 8 bases and V by 3 bases; bases with no gene match: 10. CDR3 length equals 15 residues. Germline CDR1 reads SGHAT; CDR2 reads FQNNGV. CDR3 residues: CASSFTGVGIDEQFF. CDR3 sequence (DNA): TGTGCCAGCAGCTTTACAGGGGTCGGTATTGATGAGCAGTTCTTC. Based on the CDR3 plus reference TRBV11-2 and TRBJ2-1, the full variable domain is EAGVAQSPRYKIIEKRQSVAFWCNPISGHATLYWYQQILGQGPKLLIQFQNNGVVDDSQLPKDRFSAERLKGVDSTLKIQPAKLEDSAVYLCASSFTGVGIDEQFFGPGTRLTVL.

This chain connects TRBV6-1 to TRBJ2-3, with 9 bases lining up with TRBD1. The ends lost 2 bases at V and 3 bases at J; junction bases unmatched: 9. Germline-derived CDR1 and CDR2 are MNHNS and SASEGT. The CDR3 is 17 residues long. CDR3 loop: CASSERGQGLSTDTQYF. CDR3 coding DNA: TGTGCCAGCAGTGAAAGGGGACAGGGATTGAGTACAGATACGCAGTATTTT.

The rearrangement links TRBV15 to TRBJ2-3; TRBD1 aligns across 7 bases. CDR3 length: 16 residues. V was pared by 4 bases and J by 5 bases, with 12 bases of the junction left unmatched. Germline loops: CDR1 LNHNV, CDR2 YYDKDF (reference sequence). The CDR3 bases are TGTGCCACCAGCACTGGCGAACAGGGGATGGGAGATACGCAGTATTTT. Translating gives CATSTGEQGMGDTQYF.

The DNA for the CDR3 is TGTGCCAGCAGCCGGGGCACTCCGGGACTAGCGGGGAATACGCAGTATTTT. Amino acids: CASSRGTPGLAGNTQYF. The chain links TRBV11-3 to TRBJ2-3; 13 bases match TRBD2. The germline gives CDR1 SGHNT, CDR2 YENEEA. The CDR3 length is 17 residues. Trimming took 5 bases from V and 7 from J; bases not matched to a gene: 12.

The genes are TRBV6-5 and TRBJ2-7; a weak D match, TRBD2 (6 bases). With 6 bases removed from V and 0 bases from J, the gap between germline ends came to 12 bases. The CDR3 is made up of 14 amino acids. Germline CDR1 is MNHEY and CDR2 is SVGAGI. The CDR3 sequence is CASRRDSTSYEQYF. Here the CDR3 DNA reads TGTGCCAGCAGGCGGGACTCAACCTCCTACGAGCAGTACTTC.

This chain links TRBV6-5 with TRBJ1-1; 7 bases agree with TRBD1. CDR3 length: 14 amino acids. V was pared by 5 bases and J by 4 bases, with 7 bases of the junction left unmatched. Germline-derived CDR1 and CDR2 are MNHEY and SVGAGI. The CDR3 sequence: CASSPQQGSTEAFF. Written as DNA, the CDR3 is TGTGCCAGCAGTCCTCAACAGGGGAGCACTGAAGCTTTCTTT.

The chain couples TRBV19 to TRBJ1-5; TRBD1 matches 7 bases. CDR3 length: 14 amino acids. CDR1 and CDR2 (germline): LNHDA, SQIVND (reference sequence). Trimming removed 4 bases from V and 2 bases from J; junction bases left unmatched: 2. This CDR3 reads CASSKDRGNQPQHF. The CDR3 DNA reads as TGTGCCAGTAGTAAAGACAGGGGCAATCAGCCCCAGCATTTT. The full variable domain, rest sourced from reference TRBV19 and TRBJ1-5, is DGGITQSPKYLFRKEGQNVTLSCEQNLNHDAMYWYRQDPGQGLRLIYYSQIVNDFQKGDIAEGYSVSREKKESFPLTVTSAQKNPTAFYLCASSKDRGNQPQHFGDGTRLSIL.

V and J are TRBV27 and TRBJ2-5; 7 bases are a match to TRBD1. V lost 4 bases and J lost 2; bases outside the gene matches: 7. CDR1 is MNHEY, CDR2 SMNVEV, per germline (reference sequence). The CDR3 sequence is 15 residues long. CDR3 residues: CASSSQGSRQETQYF. The CDR3 DNA reads as TGTGCCAGCAGTTCACAGGGGTCGCGGCAAGAGACCCAGTACTTC.

The rearrangement links TRBV5-1 to TRBJ1-5; 8 bases agree with TRBD1. The CDR3 consists of 14 residues. J gave up 7 bases and V 4 bases, and 7 bases lay outside the gene matches. The V gene's germline CDR1 is SGHRS and CDR2 YFSETQ. CDR3 DNA: TGCGCCAGCAGCGACGGACAGGGCCGGCAGCCCCAGCATTTT. This gives the protein CASSDGQGRQPQHF.

The gene calls are TRBV6-6 and TRBJ1-5; D remains ambiguous. Between the trimmed V and J ends, which lost 5 bases and 4 bases, there was a span of 9 bases. From germline, CDR1 is MNHNY and CDR2 SVGAGI (reference sequence). CDR3 size: 13 residues. CDR3 nucleotides: TGTGCCAGCAGTATCCTTCGGAATCAGCCCCAGCATTTT. Translated: CASSILRNQPQHF.

The chain couples TRBV7-2 to TRBJ2-3; a weak D match, TRBD1 (7 bases). This CDR3 has 15 residues. V shed 5 bases and J shed 5 bases, with 17 bases lying between them. Germline loops: CDR1 SGHTA, CDR2 FQGNSA. The CDR3 here is CASSIQGPRGDTQYF. The CDR3, as DNA: TGTGCCAGCAGCATACAGGGGCCGCGGGGAGATACGCAGTATTTT.

The chain couples TRBV12-5 to TRBJ1-1; D is undetermined. Germline values: CDR1 LGHNT, CDR2 FRNRAP. The CDR3 is 14 residues long. V was cut by 2 bases and J by 0 bases, with 7 bases left in between. CDR3 sequence reads: CASGLTTLNTEAFF. The CDR3 DNA is TGTGCTAGTGGTTTGACCACTTTGAACACTGAAGCTTTCTTT.

The chain has TRBV5-1 and TRBJ2-2; the match to TRBD1 covers 8 bases. J gave up 5 bases and V 2 bases, and 5 bases lay outside the gene matches. The CDR3 contains 15 residues. In germline, CDR1 is SGHRS, CDR2 YFSETQ. The CDR3 reads CASSFQGAQTGELFF. In DNA, the CDR3 is TGCGCCAGCAGCTTTCAGGGGGCGCAGACCGGGGAGCTGTTTTTT.

The rearrangement joins TRBV5-1 to TRBJ2-5, with 7 bases matching TRBD1. This CDR3 contains 14 residues. The germline V gene encodes CDR1 SGHRS and CDR2 YFSETQ. The trim removed 6 bases at V and 2 bases at J, leaving 7 bases unmatched. CDR3 sequence: CASNRDSKQETQYF. The CDR3 DNA reads as TGCGCCAGCAACCGGGACAGCAAACAAGAGACCCAGTACTTC.